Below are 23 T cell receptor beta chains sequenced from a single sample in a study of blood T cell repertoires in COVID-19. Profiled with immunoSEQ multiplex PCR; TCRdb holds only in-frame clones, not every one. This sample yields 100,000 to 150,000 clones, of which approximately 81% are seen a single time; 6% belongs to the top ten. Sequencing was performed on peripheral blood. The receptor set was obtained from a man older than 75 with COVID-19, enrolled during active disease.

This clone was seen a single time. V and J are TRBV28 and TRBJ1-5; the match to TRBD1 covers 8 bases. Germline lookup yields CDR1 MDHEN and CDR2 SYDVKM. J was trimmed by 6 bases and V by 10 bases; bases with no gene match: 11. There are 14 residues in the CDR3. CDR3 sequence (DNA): TGTGCCACTTTATCAGGGGGCTCTGGTCAGCCCCAGCATTTT. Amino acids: CATLSGGSGQPQHF.

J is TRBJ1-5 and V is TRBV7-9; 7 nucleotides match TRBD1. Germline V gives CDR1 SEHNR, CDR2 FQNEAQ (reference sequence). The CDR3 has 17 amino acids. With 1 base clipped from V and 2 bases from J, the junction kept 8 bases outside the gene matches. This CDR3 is CASSLGQGGIGNQPQHF. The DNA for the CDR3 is TGTGCCAGCAGCTTAGGACAGGGTGGTATTGGCAATCAGCCCCAGCATTTT.

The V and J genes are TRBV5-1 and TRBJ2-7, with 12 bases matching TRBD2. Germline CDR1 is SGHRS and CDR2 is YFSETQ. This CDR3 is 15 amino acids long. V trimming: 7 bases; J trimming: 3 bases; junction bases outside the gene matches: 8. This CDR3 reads CASHLAGGLYYEQYF. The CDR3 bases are TGCGCCAGCCATCTAGCGGGAGGGTTATACTACGAGCAGTACTTC. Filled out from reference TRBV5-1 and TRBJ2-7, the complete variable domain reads KAGVTQTPRYLIKTRGQQVTLSCSPISGHRSVSWYQQTPGQGLQFLFEYFSETQRNKGNFPGRFSGRQFSNSRSEMNVSTLELGDSALYLCASHLAGGLYYEQYFGPGTRLTVT.

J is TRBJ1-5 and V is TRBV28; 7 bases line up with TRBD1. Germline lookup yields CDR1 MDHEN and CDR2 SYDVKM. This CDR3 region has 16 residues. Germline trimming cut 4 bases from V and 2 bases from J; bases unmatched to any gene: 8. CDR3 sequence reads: CASSSDREGGNQPQHF. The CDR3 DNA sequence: TGTGCCAGCAGTTCTGACAGGGAAGGAGGCAATCAGCCCCAGCATTTT.

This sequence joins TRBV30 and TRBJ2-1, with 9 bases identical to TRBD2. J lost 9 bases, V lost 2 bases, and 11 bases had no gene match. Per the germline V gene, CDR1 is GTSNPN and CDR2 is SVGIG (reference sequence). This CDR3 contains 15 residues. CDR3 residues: CAWSPGTSPGGEQFF. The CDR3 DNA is TGTGCCTGGAGTCCCGGGACTAGCCCTGGCGGTGAGCAGTTCTTC. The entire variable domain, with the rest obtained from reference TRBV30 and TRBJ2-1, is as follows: SQTIHQWPATLVQPVGSPLSLECTVEGTSNPNLYWYRQAAGRGLQLLFYSVGIGQISSEVPQNLSASRPQDRQFILSSKKLLLSDSGFYLCAWSPGTSPGGEQFFGPGTRLTVL.

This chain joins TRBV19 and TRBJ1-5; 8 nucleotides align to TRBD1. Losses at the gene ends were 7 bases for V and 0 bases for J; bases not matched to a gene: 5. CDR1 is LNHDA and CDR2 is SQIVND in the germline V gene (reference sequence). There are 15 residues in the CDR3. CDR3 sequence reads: CASTGGDYSNQPQHF. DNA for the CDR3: TGTGCCAGTACAGGGGGCGATTATAGCAATCAGCCCCAGCATTTT.

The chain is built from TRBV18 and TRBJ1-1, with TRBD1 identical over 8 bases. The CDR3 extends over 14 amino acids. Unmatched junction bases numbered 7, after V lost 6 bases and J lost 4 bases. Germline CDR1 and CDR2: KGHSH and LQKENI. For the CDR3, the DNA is TGTGCCAGCTCGCCCGGACAGGGAGCCACTGAAGCTTTCTTT. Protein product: CASSPGQGATEAFF. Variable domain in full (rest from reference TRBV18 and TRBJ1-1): NAGVMQNPRHLVRRRGQEARLRCSPMKGHSHVYWYRQLPEEGLKFMVYLQKENIIDESGMPKERFSAEFPKEGPSILRIQQVVRGDSAAYFCASSPGQGATEAFFGQGTRLTVV.

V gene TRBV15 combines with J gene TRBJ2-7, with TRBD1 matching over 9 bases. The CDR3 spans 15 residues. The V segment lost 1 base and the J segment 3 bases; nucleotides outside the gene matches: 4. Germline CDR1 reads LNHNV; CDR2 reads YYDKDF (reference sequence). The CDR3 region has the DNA TGTGCCACCAGCAGAGGGGGACAGGGAATCTACGAGCAGTACTTC. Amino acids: CATSRGGQGIYEQYF.

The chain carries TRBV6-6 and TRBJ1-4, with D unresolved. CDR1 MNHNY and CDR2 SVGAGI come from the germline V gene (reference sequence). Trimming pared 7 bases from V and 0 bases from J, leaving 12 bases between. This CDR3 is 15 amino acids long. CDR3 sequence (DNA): TGTGCCAGCAAGTTTAGCTTTTCAACTAATGAAAAACTGTTTTTT. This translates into CASKFSFSTNEKLFF.

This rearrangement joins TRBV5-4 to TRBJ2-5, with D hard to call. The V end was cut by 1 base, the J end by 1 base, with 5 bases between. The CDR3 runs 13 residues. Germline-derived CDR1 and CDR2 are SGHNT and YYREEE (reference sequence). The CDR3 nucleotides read TGTGCCAGCAGCTTGCCCAGCCAAGAGACCCAGTACTTC. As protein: CASSLPSQETQYF.

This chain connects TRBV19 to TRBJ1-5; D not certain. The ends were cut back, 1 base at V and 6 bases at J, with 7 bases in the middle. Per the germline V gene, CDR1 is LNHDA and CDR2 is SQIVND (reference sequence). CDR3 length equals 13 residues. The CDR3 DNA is TGTGCCAGTAGTATAGGCAGAAGTCAGCCCCAGCATTTT. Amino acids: CASSIGRSQPQHF.

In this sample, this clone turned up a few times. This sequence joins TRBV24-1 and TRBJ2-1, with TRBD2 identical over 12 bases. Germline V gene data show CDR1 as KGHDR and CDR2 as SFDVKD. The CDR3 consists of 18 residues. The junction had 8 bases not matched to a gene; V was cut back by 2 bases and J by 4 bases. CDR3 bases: TGTGCCACCAGTGATTCGGCTAGCGGGAGGGCCGGGTACAATGAGCAGTTCTTC. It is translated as CATSDSASGRAGYNEQFF.

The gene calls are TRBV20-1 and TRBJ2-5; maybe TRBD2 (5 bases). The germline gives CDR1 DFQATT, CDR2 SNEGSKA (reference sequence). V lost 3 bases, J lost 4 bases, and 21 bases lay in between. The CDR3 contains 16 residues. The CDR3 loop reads CSASIFASSDGETQYF. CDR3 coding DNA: TGCAGTGCTAGTATTTTTGCTAGCTCGGACGGAGAGACCCAGTACTTC.

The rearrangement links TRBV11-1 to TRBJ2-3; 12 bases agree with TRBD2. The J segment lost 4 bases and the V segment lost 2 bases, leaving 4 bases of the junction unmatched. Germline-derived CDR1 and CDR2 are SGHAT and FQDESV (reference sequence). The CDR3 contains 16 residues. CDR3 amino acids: CASSLRLAGVADTQYF. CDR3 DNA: TGTGCCAGCAGCTTAAGACTAGCGGGAGTGGCAGATACGCAGTATTTT. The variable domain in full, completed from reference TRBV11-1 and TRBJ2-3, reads EAEVAQSPRYKITEKSQAVAFWCDPISGHATLYWYRQILGQGPELLVQFQDESVVDDSQLPKDRFSAERLKGVDSTLKIQPAELGDSAMYLCASSLRLAGVADTQYFGPGTRLTVL.

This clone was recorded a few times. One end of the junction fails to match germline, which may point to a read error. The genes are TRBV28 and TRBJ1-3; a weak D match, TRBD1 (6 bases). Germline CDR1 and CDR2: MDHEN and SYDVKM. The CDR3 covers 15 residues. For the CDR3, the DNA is TGTGCCAGCACTTTACAGGGCGCCGGGGGAAACACCATATATTTT. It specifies CASTLQGAGGNTIYF.

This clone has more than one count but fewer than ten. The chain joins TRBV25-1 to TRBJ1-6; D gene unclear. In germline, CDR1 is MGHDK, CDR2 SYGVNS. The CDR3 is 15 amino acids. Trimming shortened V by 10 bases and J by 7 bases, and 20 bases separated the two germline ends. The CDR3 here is CATANSGSRNSPLHF. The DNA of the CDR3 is TGTGCCACCGCCAATAGTGGGTCGAGGAATTCACCCCTCCACTTT.

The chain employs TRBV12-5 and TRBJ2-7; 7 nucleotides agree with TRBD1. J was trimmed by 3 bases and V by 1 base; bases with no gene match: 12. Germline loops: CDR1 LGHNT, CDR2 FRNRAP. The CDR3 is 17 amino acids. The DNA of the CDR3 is TGTGCTAGTGGTTTGGAGCAAGGGCCAGGGGGAAACTACGAGCAGTACTTC. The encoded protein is CASGLEQGPGGNYEQYF.

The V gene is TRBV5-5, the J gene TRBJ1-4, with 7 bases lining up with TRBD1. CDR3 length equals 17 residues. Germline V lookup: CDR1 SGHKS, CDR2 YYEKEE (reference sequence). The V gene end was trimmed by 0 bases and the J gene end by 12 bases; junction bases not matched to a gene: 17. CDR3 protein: CASSLGPGGGETAQLFF. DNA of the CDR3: TGTGCCAGCAGCTTGGGCCCGGGAGGGGGCGAAACGGCGCAACTGTTTTTT. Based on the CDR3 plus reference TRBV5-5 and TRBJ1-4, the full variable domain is DAGVTQSPTHLIKTRGQQVTLRCSPISGHKSVSWYQQVLGQGPQFIFQYYEKEERGRGNFPDRFSARQFPNYSSELNVNALLLGDSALYLCASSLGPGGGETAQLFFGSGTQLSVL.

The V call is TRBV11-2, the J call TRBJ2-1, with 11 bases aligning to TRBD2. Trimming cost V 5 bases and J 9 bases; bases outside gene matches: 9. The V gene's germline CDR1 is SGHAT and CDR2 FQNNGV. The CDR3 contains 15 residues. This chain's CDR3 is CASSPLGLAGSEQFF. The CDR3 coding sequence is TGTGCCAGCAGCCCCTTAGGACTAGCGGGTTCTGAGCAGTTCTTC. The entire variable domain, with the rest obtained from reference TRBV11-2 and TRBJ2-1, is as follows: EAGVAQSPRYKIIEKRQSVAFWCNPISGHATLYWYQQILGQGPKLLIQFQNNGVVDDSQLPKDRFSAERLKGVDSTLKIQPAKLEDSAVYLCASSPLGLAGSEQFFGPGTRLTVL.

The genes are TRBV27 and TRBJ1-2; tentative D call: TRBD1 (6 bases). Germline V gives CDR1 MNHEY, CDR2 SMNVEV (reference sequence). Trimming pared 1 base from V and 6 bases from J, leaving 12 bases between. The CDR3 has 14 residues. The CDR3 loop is CASSLLAGDDGYTF. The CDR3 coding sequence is TGTGCCAGCAGTTTATTGGCAGGGGACGATGGCTACACCTTC.

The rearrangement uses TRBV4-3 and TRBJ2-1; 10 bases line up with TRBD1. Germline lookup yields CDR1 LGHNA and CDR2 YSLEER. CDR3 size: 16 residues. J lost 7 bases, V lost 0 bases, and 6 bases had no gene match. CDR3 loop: CASSQDSGQGGNEQFF. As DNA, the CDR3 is TGCGCCAGCAGCCAAGATAGCGGACAGGGGGGAAATGAGCAGTTCTTC.

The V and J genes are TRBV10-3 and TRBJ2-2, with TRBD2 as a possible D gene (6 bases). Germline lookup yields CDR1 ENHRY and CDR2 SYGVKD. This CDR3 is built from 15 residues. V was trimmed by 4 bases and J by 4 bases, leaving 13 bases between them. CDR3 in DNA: TGTGCCATCAGTGGGCGGGGTCCGCCCACCGGGGAGCTGTTTTTT. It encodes CAISGRGPPTGELFF.

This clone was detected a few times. This CDR3 reads CASSNAGTSYEQYF. The DNA of the CDR3 is TGTGCCAGTAGTAATGCGGGGACCTCCTACGAGCAGTACTTC. V and J are TRBV19 and TRBJ2-7, with TRBD2 as a possible D gene (6 bases). Germline lookup yields CDR1 LNHDA and CDR2 SQIVND (reference sequence). This CDR3 is 14 amino acids long. V was clipped by 4 bases and J by 0 bases, with 10 bases between them.